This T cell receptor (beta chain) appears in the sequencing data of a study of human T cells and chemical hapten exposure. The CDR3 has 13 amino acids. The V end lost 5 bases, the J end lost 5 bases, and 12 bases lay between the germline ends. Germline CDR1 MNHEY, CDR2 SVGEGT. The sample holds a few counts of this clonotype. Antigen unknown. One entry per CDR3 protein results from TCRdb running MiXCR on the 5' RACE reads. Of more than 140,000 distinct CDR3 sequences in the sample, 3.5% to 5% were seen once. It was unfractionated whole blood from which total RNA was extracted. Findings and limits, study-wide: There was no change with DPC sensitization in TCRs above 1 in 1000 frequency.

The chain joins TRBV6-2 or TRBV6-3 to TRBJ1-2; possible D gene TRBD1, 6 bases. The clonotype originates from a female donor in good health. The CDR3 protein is CASSRWTEYGYTF. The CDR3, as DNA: TGTGCCAGCAGTCGATGGACAGAGTATGGCTACACCTTC.